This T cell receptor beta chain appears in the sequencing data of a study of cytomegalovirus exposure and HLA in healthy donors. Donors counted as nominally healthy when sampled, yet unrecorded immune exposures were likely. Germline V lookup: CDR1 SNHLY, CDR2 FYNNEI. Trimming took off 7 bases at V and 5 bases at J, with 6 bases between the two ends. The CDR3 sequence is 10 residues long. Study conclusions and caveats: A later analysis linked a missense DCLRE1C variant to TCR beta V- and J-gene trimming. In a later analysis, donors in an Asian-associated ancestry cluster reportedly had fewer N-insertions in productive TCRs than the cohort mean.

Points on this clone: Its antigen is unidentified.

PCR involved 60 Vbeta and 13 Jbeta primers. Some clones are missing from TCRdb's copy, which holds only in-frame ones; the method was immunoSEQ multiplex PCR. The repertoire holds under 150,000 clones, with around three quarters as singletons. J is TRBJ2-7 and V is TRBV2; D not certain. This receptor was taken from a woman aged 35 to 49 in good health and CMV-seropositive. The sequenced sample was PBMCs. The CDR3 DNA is TGTGCCAGCACCTACCACGAGCAGTACTTC. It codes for CASTYHEQYF. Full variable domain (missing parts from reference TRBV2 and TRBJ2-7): EPEVTQTPSHQVTQMGQEVILRCVPISNHLYFYWYRQILGQKVEFLVSFYNNEISEKSEIFDDQFSVERPDGSNFTLKIRSTKLEDSAMYFCASTYHEQYFGPGTRLTVT.